This is a list of T cell receptor beta chains from one sample in a study of beta chain features in type 1 diabetes. TCRdb's table, derived via immunoSEQ multiplex PCR, lists solely in-frame clones and lacks some. The sample has approximately 600,000 clones, 9.5% to 15% seen once; the top ten hold more than 0.09%. The sample consisted of naive CD4+ T cells from blood. The receptors shown here come from a man aged 25 to 40 with type 1 diabetes. Each CDR3 is given with its conserved first and last residue. The D gene is left open where the match is weak. For some rows the clone size is stated as once, few or many, or as a class when expanded; others skip it.

clone_size: few; j_call: TRBJ1-2; d_call: NA; v_call: TRBV25-1; cdr3_nt: TGTGCCAGCAGTGCCCAACCTCCAGGGTCTGGAGGCTACACCTTC; cdr3_aa: CASSAQPPGSGGYTF
clone_size: few; j_call: TRBJ2-7; d_call: TRBD1; v_call: TRBV29-1; cdr3_nt: TGCAGCGTTATACACAGGGGGCACTACGAGCAGTACTTC; cdr3_aa: CSVIHRGHYEQYF
clone_size: few; j_call: TRBJ2-5; d_call: NA; v_call: TRBV7-9; cdr3_nt: TGTGCCAGCAGCTTAGGCGGGGTCCCCGAAGAGACCCAGTACTTC; cdr3_aa: CASSLGGVPEETQYF
clone_size: few; j_call: TRBJ1-2; d_call: NA; v_call: TRBV6-1; cdr3_nt: TGTGCCAGCAGGCGGACAGTATCTAACTATGGCTACACCTTC; cdr3_aa: CASRRTVSNYGYTF
clone_size: NA; j_call: TRBJ2-3; d_call: NA; v_call: TRBV10-3; cdr3_nt: TGTGCCACCCTGGGACTTAGCACAGATACGCAGTATTTT; cdr3_aa: CATLGLSTDTQYF
clone_size: few; j_call: TRBJ1-1; d_call: TRBD1; v_call: TRBV19; cdr3_nt: TGTGCCAGTAGCCGGGACAGGGGGAGTCGGTGGGAGTACACTGAAGCTTTCTTT; cdr3_aa: CASSRDRGSRWEYTEAFF
clone_size: NA; j_call: TRBJ2-3; d_call: TRBD1; v_call: TRBV7-9; cdr3_nt: TGTGCCAGCAGTCAACAGGGGGATACGCAGTATTTT; cdr3_aa: CASSQQGDTQYF
clone_size: NA; j_call: TRBJ1-5; d_call: TRBD1; v_call: TRBV18; cdr3_nt: TGTGCCAGCTCACCGGGACAGTCCAATCAGCCCCAGCATTTT; cdr3_aa: CASSPGQSNQPQHF
clone_size: NA; j_call: TRBJ1-1; d_call: NA; v_call: TRBV7-2; cdr3_nt: TGTGCCAGCACCCCATCAGGGGTCACTGAAGCTTTCTTT; cdr3_aa: CASTPSGVTEAFF
clone_size: NA; j_call: TRBJ1-1; d_call: TRBD1; v_call: TRBV7-2; cdr3_nt: TGTGCCAGCAGCTTACACAGGGGGCCTCGCACTGAAGCTTTCTTT; cdr3_aa: CASSLHRGPRTEAFF
clone_size: few; j_call: TRBJ1-2; d_call: TRBD1; v_call: TRBV6-5; cdr3_nt: TGTGCCAGCGGGAGGACAGGGAATGGCTACACCTTC; cdr3_aa: CASGRTGNGYTF
clone_size: NA; j_call: TRBJ2-7; d_call: NA; v_call: TRBV19; cdr3_nt: TGTGCCAGTAGTATGGGGAGCTCCTACGAGCAGTACTTC; cdr3_aa: CASSMGSSYEQYF
clone_size: few; j_call: TRBJ2-3; d_call: NA; v_call: TRBV7-2; cdr3_nt: TGTGCCAGCAGCCGTGTCCCGGGGGGCGGCACAGATACGCAGTATTTT; cdr3_aa: CASSRVPGGGTDTQYF
clone_size: few; j_call: TRBJ1-6; d_call: NA; v_call: TRBV7-9; cdr3_nt: TGTGCCAGCAGCTTCGGCCAGGGGCTTCACTCACCCCTCCACTTT; cdr3_aa: CASSFGQGLHSPLHF